The entry below gives a single T cell receptor (beta chain) sequence along with its context. Its target is unknown. The data were obtained in a study of cytomegalovirus exposure and HLA in healthy donors. Points from the study as a whole: For cytomegalovirus status, the classifier reportedly gave diagnoses with high specificity and sensitivity. Certain indistinguishable V segments, among them TRBV6-2 and TRBV6-3, were excluded. A missense DCLRE1C variant was associated with V- and J-gene trimming of TCR beta chains in a later analysis, and an independent cohort replicated the association. Segments of the TCR beta V type were, in most cases, productive about 87% or about 30% of the time in an earlier analysis.

The CDR3 runs 14 residues. Germline CDR1 is PRHDT and CDR2 is FYEKMQ (reference sequence). V lost 5 bases, J lost 0 bases, and 11 bases lay in between. PCR employed 60 Vbeta and 13 Jbeta primers. TCRdb's copy holds only in-frame clones and misses some; the assay was immunoSEQ multiplex PCR. Among approximately 150,000 clones listed, approximately 88% were seen once. Material: PBMCs. The gene calls are TRBV13 and TRBJ2-7; D gene unclear. This sequence was found in a man younger than 40 in good health and CMV-seronegative. In DNA form, the CDR3 reads TGTGCCAGCAGCCCCGGTAGTGTCTCCTACGAGCAGTACTTC. The encoded protein is CASSPGSVSYEQYF.